One T cell receptor (beta chain) is described in this entry. The antigen is not known. These data come from a study of T cells in localized non-small cell lung cancer. Study results and caveats: A raised T cell density in blood coincided with lengthier overall survival. When the top 100 tumor clones were examined, a median around 50 of them also appeared in the adjacent lung, which was paired and uninvolved. Compared with tumor, uninvolved adjacent lung displayed greater T cell clonality, ranking highest overall. Since sequencing was restricted to only one region of the tumor, intratumor heterogeneity remains a possibility.

Trimming left V 4 bases short and J 1 base short, with 8 bases between. The CDR3 is made up of 14 amino acids. Germline V lookup: CDR1 SGHRS, CDR2 YFSETQ. Method: immunoSEQ multiplex PCR; TCRdb's copy keeps in-frame clones and lacks some. The repertoire holds approximately 83,000 clones, with 70% to 90% as singletons. The sequencing used peripheral blood, collected before any cancer treatment. This clonotype was sampled from a woman aged 35 to 69 with stage I squamous cell lung carcinoma. This sequence joins TRBV5-1 and TRBJ2-2; D ambiguous. The CDR3 reads CASSPDGNTGELFF. The CDR3 coding sequence is TGCGCCAGCAGCCCGGACGGGAACACCGGGGAGCTGTTTTTT.